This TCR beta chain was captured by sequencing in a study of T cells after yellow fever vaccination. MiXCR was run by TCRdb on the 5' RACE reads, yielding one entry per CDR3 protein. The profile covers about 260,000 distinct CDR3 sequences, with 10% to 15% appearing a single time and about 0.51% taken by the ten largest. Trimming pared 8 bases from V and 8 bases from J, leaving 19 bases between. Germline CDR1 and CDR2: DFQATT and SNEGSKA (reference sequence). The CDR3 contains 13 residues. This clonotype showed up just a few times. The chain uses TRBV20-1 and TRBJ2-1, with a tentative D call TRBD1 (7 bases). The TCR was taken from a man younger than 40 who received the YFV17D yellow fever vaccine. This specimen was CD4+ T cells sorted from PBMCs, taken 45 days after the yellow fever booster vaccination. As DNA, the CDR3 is TGCAGTATAGGAACCTCAGGGGGGTATGAGCAGTTCTTC. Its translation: CSIGTSGGYEQFF.